This note documents a single T cell receptor beta chain sequence. This specimen belongs to a study of blood T cell repertoires in COVID-19. For the study at large: Samples representing acute and convalescent COVID-19 were sourced from the United States, Italy and Spain. PBMCs, B-cell-depleted T cells, or T cells were the source of the cDNA or gDNA that made up the material.

Original processing methods: Amplification with reference gene primers provided the estimates of nucleated cell counts. Profiled with immunoSEQ multiplex PCR; TCRdb holds only in-frame clones, not every one. That table supplies the V and J calls and clone size; D and trimming were determined from the DNA. This sample has about 55,000 clones; less than 95% occur once, and the top ten carry about 6%. This CDR3 comprises 14 residues. Trimming took 2 bases from V and 0 from J; bases not matched to a gene: 1. Germline V gives CDR1 KGHSH, CDR2 LQKENI. The clonotype originates from a man between 40 and 49 years old with acute or convalescent COVID-19. This chain links TRBV18 with TRBJ2-7; 7 bases are shared with TRBD1. Sequenced sample: peripheral blood. The CDR3, as DNA: TGTGCCAGCTCACCAACAGGGGTCTCCTACGAGCAGTACTTC. As protein: CASSPTGVSYEQYF.